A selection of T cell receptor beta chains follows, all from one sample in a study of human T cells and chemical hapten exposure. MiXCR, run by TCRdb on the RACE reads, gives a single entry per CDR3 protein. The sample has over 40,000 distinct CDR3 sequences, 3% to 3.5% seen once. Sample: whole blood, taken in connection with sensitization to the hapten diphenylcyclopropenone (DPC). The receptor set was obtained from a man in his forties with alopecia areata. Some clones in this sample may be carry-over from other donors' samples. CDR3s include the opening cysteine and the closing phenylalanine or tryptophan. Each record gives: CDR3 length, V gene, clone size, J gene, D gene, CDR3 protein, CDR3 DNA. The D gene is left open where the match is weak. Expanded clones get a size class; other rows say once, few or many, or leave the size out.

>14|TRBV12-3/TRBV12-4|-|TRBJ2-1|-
CASSSSSRGYEQFF
TGTGCCAGCAGTAGCTCGTCTCGGGGATACGAGCAGTTCTTC
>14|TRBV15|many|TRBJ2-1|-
CATSRGLANNEQFF
TGTGCCACCAGCAGAGGGCTAGCTAACAATGAGCAGTTCTTC
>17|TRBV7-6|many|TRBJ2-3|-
CASSLAPHPATWDTQYF
TGTGCCAGCAGCTTAGCACCGCACCCCGCAACATGGGATACGCAGTATTTT
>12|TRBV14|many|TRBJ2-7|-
CASSQAGIEQYF
TGTGCCAGCAGCCAAGCCGGGATTGAGCAGTACTTC
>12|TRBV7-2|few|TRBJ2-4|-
CASSPGQDPQYF
TGTGCCAGCAGCCCTGGGCAAGATCCTCAGTACTTC
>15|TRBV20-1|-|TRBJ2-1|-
CSARETRVGMYEQFF
TGCAGTGCTAGAGAAACCAGGGTGGGCATGTATGAGCAGTTCTTC
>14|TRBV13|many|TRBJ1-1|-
CASSLRGIGTEAFF
TGTGCCAGCAGCCTCAGGGGTATCGGCACTGAAGCTTTCTTT
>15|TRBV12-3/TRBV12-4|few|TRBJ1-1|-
CASSVSWGINTEAFF
TGTGCCAGCAGTGTAAGCTGGGGGATCAACACTGAAGCTTTCTTT
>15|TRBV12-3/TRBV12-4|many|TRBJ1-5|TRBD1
CASSPMTGHNQPQHF
TGTGCCAGCAGTCCCATGACAGGGCACAATCAGCCCCAGCATTTT
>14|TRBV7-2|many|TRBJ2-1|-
CASSFRGFRDEQFF
TGTGCCAGCAGCTTCAGGGGTTTCCGGGATGAGCAGTTCTTC
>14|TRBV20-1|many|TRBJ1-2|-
CSARAGGSRSGYTF
TGCAGTGCTAGAGCTGGGGGCTCCCGTAGTGGCTACACCTTC
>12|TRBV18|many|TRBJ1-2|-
CASSPPSYGYTF
TGTGCCAGCTCACCTCCAAGCTATGGCTACACCTTC
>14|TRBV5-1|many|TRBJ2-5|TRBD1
CASSPGTGEETQYF
TGCGCCAGCAGCCCGGGGACAGGGGAGGAGACCCAGTACTTC
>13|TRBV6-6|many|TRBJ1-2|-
CASSSTGMYGYTF
TGTGCCAGCAGTTCTACAGGGATGTATGGCTACACCTTC
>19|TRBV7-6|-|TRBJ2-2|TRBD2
CASTVLAGRGFANTGELFF
TGTGCCAGCACGGTCCTAGCGGGACGGGGGTTCGCGAACACCGGGGAGCTGTTTTTT
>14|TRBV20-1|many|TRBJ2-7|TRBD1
CSVILGQGRSEQYF
TGCAGTGTCATCCTTGGACAGGGTCGGTCCGAGCAGTACTTC
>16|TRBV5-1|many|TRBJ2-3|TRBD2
CASSSGLAITGDTQYF
TGCGCCAGCAGCTCCGGACTAGCGATAACCGGGGATACGCAGTATTTT
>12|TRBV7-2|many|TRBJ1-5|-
CASSEQGQPQHF
TGTGCCAGCAGCGAGCAGGGTCAGCCCCAGCATTTT
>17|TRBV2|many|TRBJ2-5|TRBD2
CASSETSGRSHQETQYF
TGTGCCAGCAGTGAGACTAGCGGGAGGAGTCATCAAGAGACCCAGTACTTC